What follows is one TCR beta chain and its context. Its antigen is not known. Among the 120 subjects of the validation cohort, separate from the approximately 660-subject first cohort, were the donors. Produced via immunoSEQ multiplex PCR; TCRdb's table is partial and in-frame only. The sample lists 85,000 to 120,000 clones, 88% seen once, with around 1.7% in the top ten. The data are from a study of cytomegalovirus exposure and HLA in healthy donors. Study summary: Per a later analysis, the roughly 670 first-cohort and 100 to 150 validation repertoires shared one platform. Findings of the study overall: The CMV antigen specificity of a few CMV-associated chains was confirmed through in vitro analysis.

Germline lookup yields CDR1 MDHEN and CDR2 SYDVKM. With 7 bases removed from V and 0 bases from J, the gap between germline ends came to 10 bases. CDR3 length: 14 amino acids. The TCR originated in a woman aged 18-35 years in good health and CMV-seropositive. The specimen sequenced was PBMCs. The gene calls are TRBV28 and TRBJ2-1; a weak D match, TRBD1 (6 bases). The CDR3 region is CASNGDTSYNEQFF. The CDR3 DNA reads TGTGCCAGCAACGGGGACACCTCCTACAATGAGCAGTTCTTC.